This T cell receptor beta chain stems from a study of blood T cell repertoires in COVID-19. Trimming pared 4 bases from V and 4 bases from J, leaving 20 bases between. This CDR3 contains 17 residues. Germline V gene data show CDR1 as SGDLS and CDR2 as YYNGEE. Measured with immunoSEQ multiplex PCR; TCRdb has only the in-frame clones, and not every one. The sample includes about 500,000 clones, about 89% of them seen just once. This clonotype was obtained from a woman aged 50 to 65 with COVID-19, enrolled during active disease. The sample was peripheral blood. This chain uses TRBV9 with TRBJ2-2, with D possibly being TRBD2 (7 bases). CDR3 DNA sequence: TGTGCCAGCAGCCCCATGGCCGGGGGGCCGGGCACCGGGGAGCTGTTTTTT. Protein: CASSPMAGGPGTGELFF.